This is a list of T cell receptor beta chains from one sample in a study of cytomegalovirus exposure and HLA in healthy donors. The protocol was immunoSEQ multiplex PCR, while the TCRdb copy is restricted to in-frame clones and leaves out a portion. The sample consists of around 120,000 clones, 15% of them appearing once. The sample consisted of PBMCs. The receptor source for this set is a young woman in good health and CMV-seronegative. Each CDR3 is given with its conserved first and last residue. A D gene is named only where the DNA matches it firmly. The listing skips clone size in some rows; elsewhere it reads once, few, many or a size class.

>.|TRBJ1-2|13|few|TRBV2
TGTGCCAGTCTTCCGGAGGTTCTGCATGGCTACACCTTC
CASLPEVLHGYTF
>.|TRBJ2-3|13|few|TRBV29-1
TGCAGCGTCCCTTTCCGGGGCACAGATACGCAGTATTTT
CSVPFRGTDTQYF
>.|TRBJ2-7|13|.|TRBV7-6
TGTGCCAGCAGCTCGATTCAGGGGCGCGAGCAGTACTTC
CASSSIQGREQYF
>TRBD2|TRBJ2-1|16|.|TRBV28
TGTGCCAGCAGTCCCCCTGCTAGCGGGAGCTCAGGTGAGCAGTTCTTC
CASSPPASGSSGEQFF
>.|TRBJ2-7|16|.|TRBV4-1
TGCGCCAGCAGCCAAGTGGCGAGGACTACGGTGTGGGAGCAGTACTTC
CASSQVARTTVWEQYF
>TRBD2|TRBJ2-7|17|.|TRBV9
TGTGCCAGCAGCGTAGGTGTGACTAGCGGGGGGATCTACGAGCAGTACTTC
CASSVGVTSGGIYEQYF
>.|TRBJ1-2|18|.|TRBV4-1
TGCGCCAGCAGCCAAGATCGGGCAATAGGGGTAGTGAACTCTGGCTACACCTTC
CASSQDRAIGVVNSGYTF
>TRBD2|TRBJ2-5|14|.|TRBV7-2
TGTGCCAGCAGCTTAGTCGGGGGGGTAGAGACCCAGTACTTC
CASSLVGGVETQYF
>.|TRBJ1-1|12|.|TRBV10-3
TGTGCCATCAGTGACAGGGCTGGGCAAGCTTTCTTT
CAISDRAGQAFF
>TRBD2|TRBJ2-1|14|few|TRBV30
TGTGCCTGGAGGGGGTGGGAGGGTTACAATGAGCAGTTCTTC
CAWRGWEGYNEQFF
>TRBD2|TRBJ2-1|15|many|TRBV5-8
TGTGCCAGCAGCTTCCTAGCGGGGGGGCAGGGTGAGCAGTTCTTC
CASSFLAGGQGEQFF
>.|TRBJ2-7|14|few|TRBV6-1
TGTGCCAGCAGTGAATATGTGGCAGCCTACGAGCAGTACTTC
CASSEYVAAYEQYF
>.|TRBJ1-2|16|.|TRBV28
TGTGCCAGCAGTTTATCCCCTAGGGGATATAACTATGGCTACACCTTC
CASSLSPRGYNYGYTF
>TRBD1|TRBJ2-7|13|few|TRBV29-1
TGCAGCGTTGCAGGGACAGGGACCTACGAGCAGTACTTC
CSVAGTGTYEQYF
>TRBD2|TRBJ2-2|16|.|TRBV7-3
TGTGCCAGCAGCTTTCATCTGCGGGAGGGCCGCGGGGAGCTGTTTTTT
CASSFHLREGRGELFF
>.|TRBJ1-6|15|.|TRBV7-2
TGTGCCAGCAGCTTAGGTTTCGGGGAGGGGGGACCCCTCCACTTT
CASSLGFGEGGPLHF
>.|TRBJ1-5|13|many|TRBV6-1
TGTGCCAGCAGTGAAGGGACTCATCAGCCCCAGCATTTT
CASSEGTHQPQHF
>.|TRBJ1-1|15|few|TRBV18
TGTGCCAGCTCACCCCCTGGCGGAGTGAACACTGAAGCTTTCTTT
CASSPPGGVNTEAFF
>.|TRBJ1-6|18|few|TRBV1
TGCACCAGCAGCCAACAGGGATCCCGGGACAGGGTGAATTCACCCCTCCACTTT
CTSSQQGSRDRVNSPLHF
>.|TRBJ2-7|14|.|TRBV13
TGTGCCAGCAGCCATCGGTCGCTTTCCTACGAGCAGTACTTC
CASSHRSLSYEQYF
>.|TRBJ2-7|14|few|TRBV28
TGTGCCAGCAGTCCCACGGACATCCTCCACGAGCAGTACTTC
CASSPTDILHEQYF
>TRBD1|TRBJ1-2|13|.|TRBV5-8
TGTGCCAGCAGCCCCCAGGACAGGAATGGCTACACCTTC
CASSPQDRNGYTF
>.|TRBJ2-5|14|few|TRBV9
TGTGCCAGCAGCGTAGACATGGGGCGGAAGACCCAGTACTTC
CASSVDMGRKTQYF
>.|TRBJ2-2|17|.|TRBV10-2
TGCGCCAGCAGTGTCACGGAGGGGGAGGGCCGGATCGGGGAGCTGTTTTTT
CASSVTEGEGRIGELFF
>TRBD2|TRBJ2-5|15|.|TRBV28
TGTGCCAGCAGCCCGCCGGGACTATCCCAAGAGACCCAGTACTTC
CASSPPGLSQETQYF
>TRBD1|TRBJ1-2|14|.|TRBV19
TGTGCCAGTAGTCCCCGACAGGGAGTAGACGGCTACACCTTC
CASSPRQGVDGYTF
>.|TRBJ2-7|13|.|TRBV30
TGTGCCTGGACGTTTCCGAGCTCCTACGAGCAGTACTTC
CAWTFPSSYEQYF